The 9 T cell receptor beta chains given below trace back to one sample, sequenced in a study of blood T cells in healthy people across ages. Combining a sample-barcoded 5' primer with a J-beta primer mix, a second PCR ran for roughly 7 to 11 cycles. One entry per CDR3 protein, called by TCRdb with MiXCR from the 5' RACE reads. The table records roughly 1.4 million distinct CDR3 sequences, approximately 59% of them present only once. Input material: blood. The receptor source for this set is a man younger than 35 in good health.

V and J are TRBV12-3 or TRBV12-4 and TRBJ2-5, with a tentative D call TRBD2 (5 bases). V was trimmed by 3 bases and J by 4 bases, leaving 15 bases between them. The CDR3 spans 15 residues. The CDR3 region has the DNA TGTGCCAGCAGTTTTGGATATCGGGGATCAGAGACCCAGTACTTC. It yields the protein CASSFGYRGSETQYF.

Only a few counts were recorded for this clonotype. For the CDR3, the DNA is TGTGCCAGCAGCTCCCCCTATTCCAGCGGGATCCGGACCCAGTACTTC. This gives the protein CASSSPYSSGIRTQYF. V gene TRBV7-6 combines with J gene TRBJ2-5; 7 bases align to TRBD2. There are 16 residues in the CDR3. Germline values: CDR1 SGHVS, CDR2 FNYEAQ. The ends lost 4 bases at V and 7 bases at J; junction bases unmatched: 15.

This clonotype has more than one count but fewer than ten. The rearrangement links TRBV4-2 to TRBJ2-2, with 8 bases matching TRBD1. Germline V lookup: CDR1 LGHNA, CDR2 YNFKEQ. The V segment lost 0 bases and the J segment 7 bases; nucleotides outside the gene matches: 4. The CDR3 extends over 15 amino acids. CDR3 loop: CASSQETGGVGELFF. CDR3 DNA sequence: TGTGCCAGCAGCCAAGAAACAGGGGGTGTCGGGGAGCTGTTTTTT.

The chain couples TRBV12-3 or TRBV12-4 to TRBJ1-3, with 8 positions matching TRBD1. This CDR3 has 14 residues. Losses at the gene ends were 7 bases for V and 1 base for J; bases not matched to a gene: 3. CDR3 nucleotides: TGTGCCAGCACAGGGGGCGCTTCTGGAAACACCATATATTTT. As protein: CASTGGASGNTIYF.

This clonotype showed up just a few times. The chain is built from TRBV29-1 and TRBJ2-3, with 7 bases fitting TRBD1. Germline CDR1 SQVTM, CDR2 ANQGSEA. This CDR3 has 14 residues. V lost 5 bases and J lost 4; bases outside the gene matches: 9. DNA for the CDR3: TGCAGCGTTAACCCGGGACAGCCTTCAGATACGCAGTATTTT. Amino acid sequence: CSVNPGQPSDTQYF.

This clonotype appeared a few times. The germline gene is not matched at one end of the junction; a read error may be the cause. The chain combines TRBV6-5 with TRBJ1-1; 10 bases line up with TRBD1. The CDR3 sequence is 15 residues long. Germline lookup yields CDR1 MNHEY and CDR2 SVGAGI. CDR3 DNA sequence: TGTGCTAGCAGCCAGGGACAGGGGTCTCTCACTGAAGCTTTCTTT. Translated, it gives CASSQGQGSLTEAFF.

Only a few counts were recorded for this clonotype. The CDR3 nucleotides are TGTGCCAGCGGTCTAGTGAATGAGCAGTTCTTC. It specifies CASGLVNEQFF. The rearrangement joins TRBV27 to TRBJ2-1, with D uncertain. The CDR3 has 11 residues. CDR1 is MNHEY and CDR2 is SMNVEV in the germline V gene (reference sequence). V lost 8 bases to trimming and J lost 7 bases, with 9 bases between them.

The V and J genes are TRBV14 and TRBJ1-1, with D maybe TRBD1 (5 bases). The CDR3 covers 15 residues. The V end lost 1 base, the J end lost 0 bases, and 9 bases lay between the germline ends. The germline gives CDR1 SGHDN, CDR2 FVKESK. The CDR3, as DNA: TGTGCCAGCAGCCAAGGGGCAGGGTTGAACACTGAAGCTTTCTTT. Amino acids: CASSQGAGLNTEAFF.

The rearrangement uses TRBV20-1 and TRBJ1-4; TRBD1 might be the D (6 bases). With 2 bases removed from V and 0 bases from J, the gap between germline ends came to 10 bases. The CDR3 consists of 15 residues. The V gene's germline CDR1 is DFQATT and CDR2 SNEGSKA (reference sequence). The CDR3 DNA reads TGCAGTGCTAGAACCAGGGGTACAACTAATGAAAAACTGTTTTTT. Protein product: CSARTRGTTNEKLFF.